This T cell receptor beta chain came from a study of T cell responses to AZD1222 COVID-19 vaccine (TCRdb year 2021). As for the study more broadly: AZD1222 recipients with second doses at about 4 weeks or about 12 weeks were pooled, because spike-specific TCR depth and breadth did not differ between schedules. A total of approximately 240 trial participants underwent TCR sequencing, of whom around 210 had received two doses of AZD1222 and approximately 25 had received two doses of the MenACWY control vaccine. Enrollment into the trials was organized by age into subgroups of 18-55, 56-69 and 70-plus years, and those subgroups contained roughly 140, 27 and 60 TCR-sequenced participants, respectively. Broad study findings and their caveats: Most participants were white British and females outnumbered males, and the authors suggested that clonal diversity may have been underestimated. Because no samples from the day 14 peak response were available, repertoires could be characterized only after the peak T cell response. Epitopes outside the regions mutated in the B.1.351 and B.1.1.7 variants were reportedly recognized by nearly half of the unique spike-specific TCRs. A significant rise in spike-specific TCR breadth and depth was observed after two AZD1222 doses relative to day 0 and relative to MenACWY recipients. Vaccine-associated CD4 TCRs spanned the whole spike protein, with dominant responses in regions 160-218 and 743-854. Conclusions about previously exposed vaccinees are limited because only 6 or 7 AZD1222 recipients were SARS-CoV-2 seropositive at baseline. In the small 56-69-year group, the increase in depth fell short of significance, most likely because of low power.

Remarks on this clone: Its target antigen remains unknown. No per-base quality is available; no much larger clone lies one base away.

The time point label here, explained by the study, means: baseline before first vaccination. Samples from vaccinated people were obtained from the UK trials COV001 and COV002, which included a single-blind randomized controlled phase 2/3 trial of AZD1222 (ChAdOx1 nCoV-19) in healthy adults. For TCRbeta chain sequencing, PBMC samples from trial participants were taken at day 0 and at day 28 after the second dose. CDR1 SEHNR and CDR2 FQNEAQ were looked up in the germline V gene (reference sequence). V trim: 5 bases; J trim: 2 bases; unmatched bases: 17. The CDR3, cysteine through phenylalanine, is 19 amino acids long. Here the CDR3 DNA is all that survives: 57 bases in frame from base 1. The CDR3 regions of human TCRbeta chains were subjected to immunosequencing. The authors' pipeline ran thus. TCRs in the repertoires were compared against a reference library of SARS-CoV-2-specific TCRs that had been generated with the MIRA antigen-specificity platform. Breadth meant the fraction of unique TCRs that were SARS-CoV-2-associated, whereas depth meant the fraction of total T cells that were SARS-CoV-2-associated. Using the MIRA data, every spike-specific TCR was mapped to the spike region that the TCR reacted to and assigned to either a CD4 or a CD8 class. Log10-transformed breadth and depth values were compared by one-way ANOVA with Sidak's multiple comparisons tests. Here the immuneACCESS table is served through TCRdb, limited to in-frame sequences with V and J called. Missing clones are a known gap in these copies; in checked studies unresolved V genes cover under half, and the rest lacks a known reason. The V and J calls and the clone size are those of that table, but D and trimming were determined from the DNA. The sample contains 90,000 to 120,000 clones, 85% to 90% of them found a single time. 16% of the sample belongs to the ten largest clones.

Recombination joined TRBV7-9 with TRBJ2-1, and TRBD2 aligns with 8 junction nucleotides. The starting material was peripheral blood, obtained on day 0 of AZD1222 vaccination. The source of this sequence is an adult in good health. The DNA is TGTGCCAGCAGCCCAGGGGCGGCGGGGGGTAAGGGGACCTACAATGAGCAGTTCTTC. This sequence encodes CASSPGAAGGKGTYNEQFF.